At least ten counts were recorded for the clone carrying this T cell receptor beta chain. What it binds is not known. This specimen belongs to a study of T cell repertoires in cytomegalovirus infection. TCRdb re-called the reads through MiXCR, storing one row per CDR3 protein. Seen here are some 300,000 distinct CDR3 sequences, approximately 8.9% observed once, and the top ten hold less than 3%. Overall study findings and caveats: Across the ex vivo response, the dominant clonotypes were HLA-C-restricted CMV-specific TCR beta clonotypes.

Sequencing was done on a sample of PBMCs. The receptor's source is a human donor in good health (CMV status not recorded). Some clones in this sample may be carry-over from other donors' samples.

The CDR3 DNA is TGCGCCAGCAGCCTTGGTCGTTACGATCAGCCCCAGCATTTT. Protein sequence: CASSLGRYDQPQHF. The chain has TRBV4-1 and TRBJ1-5, with D unresolved. The CDR3 has 14 amino acids. V was shortened by 4 bases and J by 5 bases, with 12 bases between the two germline ends. Germline-derived CDR1 and CDR2 are MGHRA and YSYEKL.